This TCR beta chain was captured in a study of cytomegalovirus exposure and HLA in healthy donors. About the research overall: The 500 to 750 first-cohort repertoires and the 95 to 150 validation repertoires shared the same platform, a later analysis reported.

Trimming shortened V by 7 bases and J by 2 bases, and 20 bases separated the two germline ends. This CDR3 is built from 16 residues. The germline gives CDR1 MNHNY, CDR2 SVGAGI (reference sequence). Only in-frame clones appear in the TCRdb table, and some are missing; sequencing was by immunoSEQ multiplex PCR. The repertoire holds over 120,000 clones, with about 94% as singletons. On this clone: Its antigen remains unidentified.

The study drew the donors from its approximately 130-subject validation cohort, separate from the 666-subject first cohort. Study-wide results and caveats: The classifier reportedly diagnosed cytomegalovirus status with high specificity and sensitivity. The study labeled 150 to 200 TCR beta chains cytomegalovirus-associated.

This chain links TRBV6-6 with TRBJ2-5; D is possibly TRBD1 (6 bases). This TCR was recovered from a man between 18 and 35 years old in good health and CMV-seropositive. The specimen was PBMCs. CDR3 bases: TGTGCCAGCACCCCTCGGGGCAGGGGACGACAAGAGACCCAGTACTTC. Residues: CASTPRGRGRQETQYF.